This T cell receptor (beta chain) is from a study of beta chain features in type 1 diabetes. All of the isolated RNA was reverse transcribed, so expressed TCRB transcripts were sequenced. The method was immunoSEQ multiplex PCR; TCRdb's version includes in-frame clones alone and lacks a portion of them. This sample has 150,000 or so clones, with 7% to 10% found just once. Germline CDR1 reads MDHEN; CDR2 reads SYDVKM. Trimming shortened V by 5 bases and J by 6 bases, and 8 bases separated the two germline ends. The length of the CDR3 is 12 residues. This TCR came from a man between 18 and 35 years old in good health. The rearrangement joins TRBV28 to TRBJ1-5; D is unclear. Sequences were obtained from central memory CD4+ T cells from blood. The CDR3 sequence: CASSRDSQPQHF. The DNA of the CDR3 is TGTGCCAGCAGTCGCGACTCTCAGCCCCAGCATTTT. Filled out from reference TRBV28 and TRBJ1-5, the complete variable domain reads DVKVTQSSRYLVKRTGEKVFLECVQDMDHENMFWYRQDPGLGLRLIYFSYDVKMKEKGDIPEGYSVSREKKERFSLILESASTNQTSMYLCASSRDSQPQHFGDGTRLSIL.